The clone carrying this TCR beta chain has a handful of counts. The entry originates in a study of blood T cell repertoires in COVID-19. Germline lookup yields CDR1 LGHDT and CDR2 YNNKEL (reference sequence). The ends lost 3 bases at V and 5 bases at J; junction bases unmatched: 9. The CDR3 is made up of 15 amino acids. Sequenced by immunoSEQ multiplex PCR; TCRdb stores in-frame clones only, minus some. This table has 200,000 to 300,000 clones, 70% to 75% appearing once. Specimen: peripheral blood. The source of this sequence is a woman older than 75 with acute or convalescent COVID-19. V usage is TRBV3-1 (or the pseudogene TRBV3-2) and J usage is TRBJ1-2; 7 bases are a match to TRBD1. CDR3 sequence reads: CASSQPGQQSYGYTF. CDR3 sequence (DNA): TGTGCCAGCAGCCAGCCGGGACAGCAGTCTTATGGCTACACCTTC.